The 27 T cell receptor beta chains in this list originate from one sample, sequenced in a study of T cell repertoires in cytomegalovirus infection. One entry per CDR3 protein, called by TCRdb with MiXCR from the reads. The table has about 920,000 distinct CDR3 sequences, 30% to 40% seen once; the top ten hold more than 13%. For these receptors, no antigen is known. The specimen was cultured CD8+ T cells from PBMCs, collected from culture after CMV antigen stimulation. The receptor source for this set is a human donor in good health (CMV status not recorded). Some clones in this sample may be carry-over from other donors' samples.

In this sample, this clonotype turned up a few times. CDR3 nucleotides: TGTGCCAGCAGACTGGACGGAGCCCCCGCGACCTACGAGCAGTACTTC. Translating it yields CASRLDGAPATYEQYF. The rearrangement links TRBV28 to TRBJ2-7, with D uncertain. CDR1 and CDR2 (germline): MDHEN, SYDVKM. The CDR3 has 16 amino acids. Trimming cost V 6 bases and J 2 bases, with 20 bases left between them.

In this sample, this clonotype turned up many times. The rearrangement links TRBV27 to TRBJ2-1, with TRBD1 identical over 8 bases. The length of the CDR3 is 16 residues. Germline trimming cut 0 bases from V and 7 bases from J; bases unmatched to any gene: 8. In germline, CDR1 is MNHEY, CDR2 SMNVEV (reference sequence). The DNA for the CDR3 is TGTGCCAGCAGTTTATCGCCAGGGGGCGCGGGGAATGAGCAGTTCTTC. Translating gives CASSLSPGGAGNEQFF.

The V and J genes are TRBV15 and TRBJ1-1, with 7 bases identical to TRBD1. V dropped 3 bases and J dropped 0; count of bases not matched to a gene: 4. The germline V gene has CDR1 LNHNV and CDR2 YYDKDF (reference sequence). CDR3 length: 15 residues. Here the CDR3 reads CATSSDRAMNTEAFF. The DNA of the CDR3 is TGTGCCACCAGCAGTGACAGGGCCATGAACACTGAAGCTTTCTTT.

The chain has TRBV27 and TRBJ1-1; 7 bases are a match to TRBD1. The germline V gene has CDR1 MNHEY and CDR2 SMNVEV (reference sequence). The CDR3 has 15 residues. The J segment lost 1 base and the V segment lost 11 bases, leaving 13 bases of the junction unmatched. CDR3 protein: CASARDSTRNTEAFF. CDR3 bases: TGTGCCTCTGCAAGGGACAGCACCCGGAACACTGAAGCTTTCTTT.

As concerns this clonotype: An end of the junction differs from the germline gene, which may be a read error. V usage is TRBV20-1 and J usage is TRBJ2-5; perhaps TRBD2 as D (7 bases). The CDR3 spans 17 residues. Germline lookup yields CDR1 DFQATT and CDR2 SNEGSKA (reference sequence). CDR3 sequence (DNA): TGCAGTGCCAGAGGTTGGGGGGGGGCGAGACGCCAAGAGACCCAGTACTTC. This gives the protein CSARGWGGARRQETQYF.

This rearrangement joins TRBV6-6 to TRBJ1-4; D not resolved. Germline-derived CDR1 and CDR2 are MNHNY and SVGAGI (reference sequence). The CDR3 loop spans 15 amino acids. V was trimmed by 1 base and J by 0 bases, leaving 6 bases between them. The CDR3 region is CASSYFIATNEKLFF. The CDR3 DNA reads TGTGCCAGCAGTTACTTTATCGCAACTAATGAAAAACTGTTTTTT.

This clonotype has only a few counts. This chain uses TRBV20-1 with TRBJ1-2; D call uncertain. CDR3 size: 14 residues. The V end lost 1 base, the J end lost 8 bases, and 17 bases lay between the germline ends. CDR1 DFQATT and CDR2 SNEGSKA come from the germline V gene (reference sequence). CDR3 in amino acids: CSARALNRAPGYTF. Written as DNA, the CDR3 is TGCAGTGCTAGAGCCCTGAACCGGGCCCCAGGCTACACCTTC.

Comments on this clonotype: An end of the junction differs from the germline gene, which may be a read error. The DNA for the CDR3 is TGTGCCAGCAGCTTAGCGGGGGCGGCAGATACGCAGTTTTTT. Amino acid sequence: CASSLAGAADTQFF. The rearrangement links TRBV7-9 to TRBJ2-3; D might be TRBD1 (6 bases). The V gene's germline CDR1 is SEHNR and CDR2 FQNEAQ (reference sequence). This CDR3 contains 14 residues. Drawing the rest from reference TRBV7-9 and TRBJ2-3, the complete variable domain is DTGVSQNPRHKITKRGQNVTFRCDPISEHNRLYWYRQTLGQGPEFLTYFQNEAQLEKSRLLSDRFSAERPKGSFSTLEIQRTEQGDSAMYLCASSLAGAADTQFFGPGTRLTVL.

The sample holds many counts of this clonotype. This chain uses TRBV7-8 with TRBJ1-3; no clear D. V gave up 0 bases and J gave up 6 bases, with 18 bases separating them. CDR3 length: 17 amino acids. Germline lookup yields CDR1 SGHVS and CDR2 FQNEAQ. The CDR3 region has the DNA TGTGCCAGCAGCTTAGCCGCCGCTTCATTACCGGTAAACACCATATATTTT. Protein sequence: CASSLAAASLPVNTIYF.

The rearrangement uses TRBV25-1 and TRBJ2-2, with D tentatively TRBD1 or TRBD2 (5 bases each). This CDR3 contains 15 residues. The germline gives CDR1 MGHDK, CDR2 SYGVNS. Trimming shortened V by 6 bases and J by 4 bases, and 15 bases separated the two germline ends. CDR3 sequence reads: CASSTRRGPTGELFF. As DNA, the CDR3 is TGTGCCAGCAGCACAAGAAGGGGACCCACCGGGGAGCTGTTTTTT.

This clonotype was observed at least ten times. The chain joins TRBV7-8 to TRBJ2-5, with D tentatively TRBD1 or TRBD2 (5 bases each). Deletions cut 2 bases from V and 2 bases from J, with 18 bases between. This CDR3 has 17 amino acids. The V gene's germline CDR1 is SGHVS and CDR2 FQNEAQ. The CDR3 nucleotides are TGTGCCAGCAGCTTAAGTTCGCAACCGGGGCCACAAGAGACCCAGTACTTC. This sequence encodes CASSLSSQPGPQETQYF.

The chain is built from TRBV19 and TRBJ2-7, with D uncertain. The CDR3 spans 15 residues. CDR1 and CDR2 from the germline V gene are LNHDA and SQIVND (reference sequence). V lost 7 bases and J lost 4, with 20 bases in between. The CDR3 loop is CASTPGQAWPYEQYF. CDR3 sequence (DNA): TGTGCCAGTACCCCCGGGCAGGCCTGGCCTTACGAGCAGTACTTC.

V gene TRBV6-1 combines with J gene TRBJ2-7, with D possibly being TRBD2 (6 bases). The CDR3 spans 14 residues. Germline V gives CDR1 MNHNS, CDR2 SASEGT. V lost 5 bases to trimming and J lost 5 bases, with 16 bases between them. CDR3 sequence (DNA): TGTGCCAGCAGTACTGGGGGGACTCTCAACGAGCAGTACTTC. The encoded protein is CASSTGGTLNEQYF.

This chain joins TRBV12-3 or TRBV12-4 and TRBJ2-5; the D gene could be TRBD1 or TRBD2 (6 bases each). Deletions cut 8 bases from V and 4 bases from J, with 14 bases between. This CDR3 has 13 residues. CDR3 in DNA: TGTGCCAGCTCGGGGGCTGGCGGAGAGACCCAGTACTTC. Protein product: CASSGAGGETQYF.

The table lists this clonotype with many counts. The chain uses TRBV19 and TRBJ2-1, with 7 bases identical to TRBD1. Trimming took 6 bases from V and 2 from J; bases not matched to a gene: 10. The CDR3 runs to 16 residues. Germline values: CDR1 LNHDA, CDR2 SQIVND (reference sequence). The CDR3 sequence is CASSLQGRVAYNEQFF. CDR3 sequence (DNA): TGTGCCAGTAGCTTACAGGGGAGAGTGGCCTACAATGAGCAGTTCTTC.

The gene calls are TRBV27 and TRBJ1-2; D gene ambiguous. The germline gives CDR1 MNHEY, CDR2 SMNVEV (reference sequence). The CDR3 spans 12 residues. V was pared by 8 bases and J by 8 bases, with 15 bases between. The CDR3 is CASRTGGIGYTF. The CDR3 region has the DNA TGTGCCAGCCGGACGGGTGGGATCGGCTACACCTTC.

The rearrangement links TRBV12-3 or TRBV12-4 to TRBJ1-6; 10 bases align to TRBD1. This CDR3 is 16 amino acids long. The junction had 7 bases not matched to a gene; V was cut back by 6 bases and J by 5 bases. DNA for the CDR3: TGTGCCAGCAGACTAGACAGGGGGCGAGATAATTCACCCCTCCACTTT. Its protein product is CASRLDRGRDNSPLHF.

The chain recombines TRBV12-3 or TRBV12-4 with TRBJ1-2; TRBD1 might be the D (5 bases). V lost 5 bases, J lost 8 bases, and 18 bases lay in between. The CDR3 totals 14 residues. The CDR3 bases are TGTGCCAGCAGTCCATACGGGGGACGCTACGGCTACACCTTC. Translating it yields CASSPYGGRYGYTF.

In this sample, this clonotype turned up a few times. V usage is TRBV20-1 and J usage is TRBJ2-3, with a tentative D call TRBD1 (6 bases). Germline V gene data show CDR1 as DFQATT and CDR2 as SNEGSKA (reference sequence). The CDR3 loop spans 13 amino acids. Here the CDR3 reads CRARGWGTDTQYF. The CDR3 nucleotides read TGCAGGGCCAGGGGATGGGGCACAGATACGCAGTATTTT.

Regarding this clonotype: A much larger clone lies one base from this, so it may be a read error. The chain couples TRBV7-9 to TRBJ2-5; 9 nucleotides align to TRBD1. The germline V gene has CDR1 SEHNR and CDR2 FQNEAQ (reference sequence). This CDR3 has 15 residues. The CDR3 nucleotides are TGTGTCAGCAGCCACCGGGACAGGGTAGGGGAGACCCAGTACTTC. Translated, it gives CVSSHRDRVGETQYF.

This clonotype has just a few counts. The V call is TRBV27, the J call TRBJ1-2; D perhaps matches TRBD1 (5 bases). Germline V gene sequence: CDR1 MNHEY, CDR2 SMNVEV (reference sequence). CDR3 length: 13 amino acids. The CDR3: CASNRGAGYGYTF. The CDR3 nucleotides are TGTGCTTCTAACCGCGGGGCGGGCTATGGCTACACCTTC.

This clonotype was seen more than once but under ten times. The rearrangement joins TRBV2 to TRBJ1-4, with D maybe TRBD1 (6 bases). Trimming shortened V by 3 bases and J by 8 bases, and 13 bases separated the two germline ends. This CDR3 is built from 14 residues. The V gene's germline CDR1 is SNHLY and CDR2 FYNNEI. This CDR3 is CASSDPRTDEKLFF. CDR3 sequence (DNA): TGTGCCAGCAGTGACCCTCGGACAGACGAAAAACTGTTTTTT. The variable domain in full, completed from reference TRBV2 and TRBJ1-4, reads EPEVTQTPSHQVTQMGQEVILRCVPISNHLYFYWYRQILGQKVEFLVSFYNNEISEKSEIFDDQFSVERPDGSNFTLKIRSTKLEDSAMYFCASSDPRTDEKLFFGSGTQLSVL.

CDR3 region: CASSFGSGTNYGYTF. DNA of the CDR3: TGTGCCAGCAGTTTTGGGTCAGGAACGAACTATGGCTACACCTTC. This rearrangement joins TRBV27 to TRBJ1-2, with D unclear. The CDR3 extends over 15 amino acids. Germline loops: CDR1 MNHEY, CDR2 SMNVEV (reference sequence). Trimming removed 3 bases at V and 2 bases at J, with 13 bases between.

The chain carries TRBV28 and TRBJ2-3, with 7 bases aligning to TRBD1. V shed 1 base and J 6 bases; nucleotides not matched to a gene: 4. CDR1 MDHEN and CDR2 SYDVKM come from the germline V gene. The CDR3 totals 14 residues. The CDR3 nucleotides read TGTGCCAGCAGTTTATACGAGGACAGGGATACGCAGTATTTT. This encodes CASSLYEDRDTQYF.

The rearrangement joins TRBV5-4 to TRBJ1-1; 8 bases are shared with TRBD1. Germline V gives CDR1 SGHNT, CDR2 YYREEE (reference sequence). The V gene end was trimmed by 0 bases and the J gene end by 2 bases; junction bases not matched to a gene: 6. The CDR3 contains 16 residues. In DNA form, the CDR3 reads TGTGCCAGCAGCTTGGCCGGACAGGGCTTAAACACTGAAGCTTTCTTT. The encoded protein is CASSLAGQGLNTEAFF.

V gene TRBV28 combines with J gene TRBJ1-2; D gene ambiguous. The CDR3 is 13 residues long. The V end lost 4 bases, the J end lost 3 bases, and 9 bases lay between the germline ends. In germline, CDR1 is MDHEN, CDR2 SYDVKM. For the CDR3, the DNA is TGTGCCAGCAGTTCCGGGCCAGACTATGGCTACACCTTC. Amino acids: CASSSGPDYGYTF.

The chain combines TRBV15 with TRBJ2-7; D call uncertain. V was cut by 1 base and J by 2 bases, with 3 bases left in between. This CDR3 is 12 amino acids long. Germline V CDR1 and CDR2: LNHNV, YYDKDF (reference sequence). The CDR3 region is CATSRGPYEQYV. The CDR3 nucleotides read TGTGCCACCAGCAGAGGACCCTACGAGCAGTACGTC.